Each of the 21 T cell receptor beta chains below was sequenced from the same sample in a study of human T cells and chemical hapten exposure. Indicated time point: patch test 3, about 24 weeks after DPC sensitization. This sample's treatment: therapeutic diphenylcyclopropenone sensitization with weekly scalp DPC. TCRdb used MiXCR to reprocess the RACE reads, holding one entry per CDR3 protein. The sample includes 180,000 or so distinct CDR3 sequences, 24% of them seen just once. The specimen comprised whole blood, sampled in connection with sensitization to the hapten diphenylcyclopropenone (DPC). Receptors originate from a middle-aged woman with alopecia areata. Some clones in this sample may be carry-over from other donors' samples.

V gene TRBV27 combines with J gene TRBJ2-1; D might be TRBD2 (5 bases). The CDR3 runs to 13 residues. The germline V gene has CDR1 MNHEY and CDR2 SMNVEV (reference sequence). Between the trimmed V and J ends, which lost 5 bases and 8 bases, there was a span of 13 bases. CDR3 nucleotide sequence: TGTGCCAGCAGTACTCGTTACGGGGATGAGCAGTTCTTC. Amino acid sequence: CASSTRYGDEQFF.

This clonotype was counted only a few times. V usage is TRBV6-2 or TRBV6-3 and J usage is TRBJ2-1, with 7 bases that match TRBD1. Germline loops: CDR1 MNHEY, CDR2 SVGEGT. Trimming removed 2 bases from V and 10 bases from J; junction bases left unmatched: 8. The CDR3 extends over 14 amino acids. The CDR3 DNA follows: TGTGCCAGCAGTTACCTTCAACAGGGGAGCGAGCAGTTCTTC. It codes for CASSYLQQGSEQFF.

This chain uses TRBV7-2 with TRBJ2-5; weak D call: TRBD1 (5 bases). The V end was cut by 5 bases, the J end by 7 bases, with 14 bases between. Germline lookup yields CDR1 SGHTA and CDR2 FQGNSA. The CDR3 consists of 13 residues. Written as DNA, the CDR3 is TGTGCCAGCAGCCGCGACCCGCAGGGGACCCAGTACTTC. Residues: CASSRDPQGTQYF.

The gene calls are TRBV28 and TRBJ2-1; 10 bases are a match to TRBD2. The V gene's germline CDR1 is MDHEN and CDR2 SYDVKM. J was trimmed by 7 bases and V by 1 base; bases with no gene match: 7. The CDR3 extends over 16 amino acids. The CDR3 nucleotides are TGTGCCAGCAGTTTATCAGCTAGCGGGAGTCGAAATGAGCAGTTCTTC. Translated: CASSLSASGSRNEQFF.

This chain joins TRBV20-1 and TRBJ2-3; the D gene could be TRBD1 or TRBD2 (5 bases each). CDR1 and CDR2 (germline): DFQATT, SNEGSKA (reference sequence). CDR3 size: 12 residues. The CDR3 here is CTRDAGTDTQYF. The CDR3 nucleotides read TGCACCCGGGACGCCGGGACAGATACGCAGTATTTT.

The chain has TRBV29-1 and TRBJ2-1, with D possibly matching TRBD2 (5 bases). The length of the CDR3 is 13 residues. The ends were cut back, 4 bases at V and 6 bases at J, with 13 bases in the middle. CDR1 is SQVTM and CDR2 is ANQGSEA in the germline V gene. The CDR3 loop is CSVARTEANEQFF. DNA of the CDR3: TGCAGCGTTGCCCGGACGGAGGCCAATGAGCAGTTCTTC.

This clonotype was counted between two and nine times. The chain employs TRBV20-1 and TRBJ1-5, with D possibly TRBD1 on 6 matching bases. This CDR3 is built from 14 residues. Germline values: CDR1 DFQATT, CDR2 SNEGSKA (reference sequence). Trimming cost V 5 bases and J 3 bases, with 14 bases left between them. The CDR3 DNA is TGCAGTGCTCAACAGGGTTTCTTCAATCAGCCCCAGCATTTT. As protein: CSAQQGFFNQPQHF.

This clonotype has only a few counts. V gene TRBV28 combines with J gene TRBJ2-3; D is perhaps TRBD1 (5 bases). V shed 6 bases and J shed 2 bases, with 12 bases lying between them. Per the germline V gene, CDR1 is MDHEN and CDR2 is SYDVKM. CDR3 size: 14 residues. The CDR3 loop reads CASSPQGITDTQYF. In DNA, the CDR3 is TGTGCCAGCAGCCCCCAGGGAATCACAGATACGCAGTATTTT.

This clonotype turned up a few times. V and J are TRBV7-2 and TRBJ2-7; the match to TRBD1 covers 9 bases. The CDR3 consists of 14 residues. Looked up from germline, CDR1 is SGHTA and CDR2 is FQGNSA. Unmatched junction bases numbered 5, after V lost 6 bases and J lost 2 bases. Here the CDR3 DNA reads TGTGCCAGCAGTGACTACAGGGGGCCCTACGAGCAGTACTTC. Protein sequence: CASSDYRGPYEQYF.

V and J are TRBV5-4 and TRBJ1-2, with TRBD1 as a possible D gene (5 bases). The CDR3 is made up of 13 amino acids. CDR1 is SGHNT and CDR2 is YYREEE in the germline V gene (reference sequence). V lost 4 bases and J 4 bases, leaving 11 bases between the germline ends. CDR3 sequence: CASSNTGSYGYTF. The CDR3, as DNA: TGTGCCAGCAGCAATACAGGTTCCTATGGCTACACCTTC.

The chain has TRBV18 and TRBJ1-3; no clear D. Germline CDR1 is KGHSH and CDR2 is LQKENI. The CDR3 totals 12 residues. Trimming removed 6 bases from V and 7 bases from J, with 10 bases in between. The chain's CDR3 is CASSPAGNTIYF. CDR3 coding DNA: TGTGCCAGCTCCCCCGCCGGGAACACCATATATTTT.

This clonotype was counted only a few times. This chain joins TRBV28 and TRBJ1-6; 7 bases align to TRBD1. J gave up 11 bases and V 5 bases, and 6 bases lay outside the gene matches. This CDR3 has 13 residues. The germline CDR1 and CDR2 sequences are MDHEN and SYDVKM. The CDR3 sequence is CASSNTGTAPLHF. CDR3 DNA: TGTGCCAGCAGTAACACCGGGACAGCACCCCTCCACTTT.

The sample holds a few counts of this clonotype. The chain links TRBV20-1 to TRBJ2-5; D is possibly TRBD1 (6 bases). Deletions cut 1 base from V and 4 bases from J, with 16 bases between. The CDR3 extends over 15 amino acids. Germline V gives CDR1 DFQATT, CDR2 SNEGSKA (reference sequence). The CDR3 bases are TGCAGTGCTAGAGCCTCGGGACATCCCGGAGAGACCCAGTACTTC. It translates to CSARASGHPGETQYF.

This clonotype came up a few times. V and J are TRBV7-2 and TRBJ1-5; D might be TRBD1 (5 bases). V shed 5 bases and J shed 5 bases, with 10 bases lying between them. CDR3 size: 13 residues. Germline V CDR1 and CDR2: SGHTA, FQGNSA. The chain's CDR3 is CASSPARDQPQHF. In DNA, the CDR3 is TGTGCCAGCAGCCCCGCCAGGGATCAGCCCCAGCATTTT.

The rearrangement uses TRBV20-1 and TRBJ2-5; no reliable D call. V lost 5 bases and J 4 bases, leaving 2 bases between the germline ends. Per the germline V gene, CDR1 is DFQATT and CDR2 is SNEGSKA (reference sequence). This CDR3 is built from 9 residues. CDR3 sequence (DNA): TGCAGTGCTCCAGAGACCCAGTACTTC. This gives the protein CSAPETQYF.

The chain couples TRBV28 to TRBJ1-2; D is possibly TRBD1 (5 bases). V lost 6 bases and J lost 6, with 14 bases in between. CDR3 size: 13 residues. Germline assignment: CDR1 MDHEN and CDR2 SYDVKM. Written as DNA, the CDR3 is TGTGCCAGCAGGAACAGGTTAGGGGATGGCTACACCTTC. This sequence encodes CASRNRLGDGYTF.

V is TRBV5-1 and J is TRBJ2-7; TRBD1 is a possible D gene (6 bases). Trimming took 9 bases from V and 0 from J, leaving 22 bases between them. Germline loops: CDR1 SGHRS, CDR2 YFSETQ. This CDR3 has 16 amino acids. CDR3 nucleotide sequence: TGCGCCAAACCCTCTACCCCAGGGGCTCGCTCCTACGAGCAGTACTTC. Amino acids: CAKPSTPGARSYEQYF.

The chain carries TRBV11-2 and TRBJ2-1; D call uncertain. The CDR3 sequence is 16 residues long. CDR1 SGHAT and CDR2 FQNNGV come from the germline V gene. Between the trimmed V and J ends, which lost 4 bases and 0 bases, there was a span of 13 bases. CDR3 region: CASSSPQASSYNEQFF. CDR3 DNA sequence: TGTGCCAGCAGCTCCCCGCAAGCGAGCTCCTACAATGAGCAGTTCTTC.

In its sample, this clonotype was seen a few times. J is TRBJ1-5 and V is TRBV6-2 or TRBV6-3; D perhaps matches TRBD1 (5 bases). The germline CDR1 and CDR2 sequences are MNHEY and SVGEGT. V was cut by 6 bases and J by 3 bases, with 15 bases left in between. CDR3 length equals 15 residues. CDR3 DNA sequence: TGTGCCAGCAGCGGTTTCCAGGGTCCCAATCAGCCCCAGCATTTT. It is translated as CASSGFQGPNQPQHF.

This clonotype was seen only a few times. The CDR3: CASSRMTGDTQYF. As DNA, the CDR3 is TGTGCCAGCAGTCGAATGACAGGAGATACGCAGTATTTT. The chain couples TRBV6-5 to TRBJ2-3; D perhaps matches TRBD1 (6 bases). V lost 5 bases, J lost 5 bases, and 11 bases lay in between. From germline, CDR1 is MNHEY and CDR2 SVGAGI. The CDR3 extends over 13 amino acids.

This chain links TRBV29-1 with TRBJ2-2; D gene ambiguous. The CDR3 covers 12 residues. CDR1 is SQVTM and CDR2 is ANQGSEA in the germline V gene. Trimming removed 5 bases at V and 3 bases at J, with 7 bases between. The CDR3 DNA follows: TGCAGCGTTCATAAGGACACCGGGGAGCTGTTTTTT. Translation: CSVHKDTGELFF.